This T cell receptor beta chain was obtained from a study of T cell repertoires and Cas9 in healthy adults. Whole-study context: SpCas9-reactive CD4 and CD8 T cells were characterized for potency, cytotoxicity and lineage.

The method was immunoSEQ multiplex PCR; TCRdb's version includes in-frame clones alone and lacks a portion of them. The data hold approximately 16,000 clones, with approximately 91% observed a single time. The CDR3 contains 11 residues. V lost 0 bases and J lost 9, with 6 bases in between. Germline values: CDR1 SGHDT, CDR2 YYEEEE. This chain joins TRBV5-6 and TRBJ2-5, with D unresolved. The receptor was isolated from a human donor in good health. Specimen: Tregs (CD4+, CD25+, CD127-, CD137-, CD154-) from PBMCs; culture status not recorded. CDR3 sequence reads: CASSLGEAQYF. CDR3 DNA: TGTGCCAGCAGCTTGGGTGAGGCCCAGTACTTC.